The present TCR beta chain was sequenced within a study of T cells in Graves' hyperthyroidism and ophthalmopathy. RNA transcripts provided the source from which TCR beta CDR3 regions were amplified. During a first-round RT-PCR of the TCR CDR3, the HTBI primer set was used. TCRdb re-called the multiplex PCR reads with MiXCR, one entry per CDR3 protein. Among 250,000 to 400,000 distinct CDR3 sequences listed, around 15% were seen once. This CDR3 is built from 12 residues. Germline V gives CDR1 SNHLY, CDR2 FYNNEI. The germline V and J ends were trimmed by 5 bases and 6 bases, with 8 bases remaining between them. This clonotype showed up many times. Orbital computed tomography and thyroid ultrasound, together with serum TRAb and thyroxine and clinical symptoms, were used for diagnoses. PBMCs stemmed from under 11 ml fresh peripheral blood.

The TCR sequence derives from a woman in her thirties or forties with Graves' ophthalmopathy. The V and J genes are TRBV2 and TRBJ1-5, with TRBD1 as a possible D gene (5 bases). Sequencing used blood. CDR3 sequence: CASSPGAQPQHF. The CDR3 DNA reads TGTGCCAGCAGTCCCGGGGCTCAGCCCCAGCATTTT.